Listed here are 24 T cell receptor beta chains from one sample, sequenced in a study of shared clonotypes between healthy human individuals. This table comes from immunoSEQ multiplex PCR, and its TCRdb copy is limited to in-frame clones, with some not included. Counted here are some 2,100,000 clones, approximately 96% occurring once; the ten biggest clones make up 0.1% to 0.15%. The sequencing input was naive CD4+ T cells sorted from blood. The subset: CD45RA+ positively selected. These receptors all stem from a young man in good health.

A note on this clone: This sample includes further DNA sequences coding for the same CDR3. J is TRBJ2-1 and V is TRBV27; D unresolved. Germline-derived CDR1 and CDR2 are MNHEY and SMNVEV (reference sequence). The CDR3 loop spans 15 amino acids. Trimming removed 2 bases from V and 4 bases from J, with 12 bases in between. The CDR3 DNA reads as TGTGCCAGCAGTTTAAGGGTAGGGTCATACAATGAGCAGTTCTTC. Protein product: CASSLRVGSYNEQFF.

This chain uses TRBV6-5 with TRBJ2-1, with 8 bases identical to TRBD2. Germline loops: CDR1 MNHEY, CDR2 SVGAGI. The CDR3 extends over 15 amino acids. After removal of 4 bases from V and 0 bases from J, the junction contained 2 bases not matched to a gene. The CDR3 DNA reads TGTGCCAGCAGTTGGCGGGGGGTCTCCTACAATGAGCAGTTCTTC. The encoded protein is CASSWRGVSYNEQFF.

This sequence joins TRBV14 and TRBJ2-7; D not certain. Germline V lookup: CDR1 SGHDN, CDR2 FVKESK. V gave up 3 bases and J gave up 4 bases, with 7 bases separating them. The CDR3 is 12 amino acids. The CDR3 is CASSQTKYEQYF. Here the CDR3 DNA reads TGTGCCAGCAGCCAGACAAAATACGAGCAGTACTTC.

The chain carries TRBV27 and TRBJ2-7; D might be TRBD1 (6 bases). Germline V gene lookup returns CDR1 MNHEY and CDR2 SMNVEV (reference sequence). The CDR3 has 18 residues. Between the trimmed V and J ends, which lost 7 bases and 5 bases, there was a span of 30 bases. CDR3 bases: TGTGCCAGCAACCACTTAGACCGGGAAGAGGGGGATTTGGACGAGCAGTACTTC. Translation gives CASNHLDREEGDLDEQYF.

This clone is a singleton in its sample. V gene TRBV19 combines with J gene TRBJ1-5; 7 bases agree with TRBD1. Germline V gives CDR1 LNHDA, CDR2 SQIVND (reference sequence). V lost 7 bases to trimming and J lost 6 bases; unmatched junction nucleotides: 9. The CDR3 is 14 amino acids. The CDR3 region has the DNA TGTGCCAGTACCACAGGGGAGGCCCCTCAGCCCCAGCATTTT. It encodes CASTTGEAPQPQHF.

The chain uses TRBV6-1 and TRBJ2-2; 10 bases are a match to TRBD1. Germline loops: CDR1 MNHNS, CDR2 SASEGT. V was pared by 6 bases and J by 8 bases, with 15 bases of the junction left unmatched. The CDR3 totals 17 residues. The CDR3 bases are TGTGCCAGCAGAGAAAGGGGCTTGGGACAGGGGAAAGGGGAGCTGTTTTTT. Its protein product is CASRERGLGQGKGELFF.

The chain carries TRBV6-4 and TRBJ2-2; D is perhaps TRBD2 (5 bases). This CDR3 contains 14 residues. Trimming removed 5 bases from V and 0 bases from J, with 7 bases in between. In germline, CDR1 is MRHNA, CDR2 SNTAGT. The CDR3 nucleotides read TGTGCCAGCAGTTCGGGAACGAACACCGGGGAGCTGTTTTTT. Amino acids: CASSSGTNTGELFF.

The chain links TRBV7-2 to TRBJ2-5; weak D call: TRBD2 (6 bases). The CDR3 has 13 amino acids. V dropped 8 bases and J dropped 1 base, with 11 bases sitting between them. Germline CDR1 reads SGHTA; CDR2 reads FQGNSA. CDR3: CASSSSAQETQYF. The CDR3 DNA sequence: TGTGCCAGCTCTTCTAGCGCCCAAGAGACCCAGTACTTC.

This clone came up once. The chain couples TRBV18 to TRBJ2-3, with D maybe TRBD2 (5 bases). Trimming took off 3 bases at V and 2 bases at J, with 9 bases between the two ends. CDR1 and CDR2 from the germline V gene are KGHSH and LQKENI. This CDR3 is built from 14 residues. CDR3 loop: CASSPRRDTDTQYF. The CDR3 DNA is TGTGCCAGCTCACCCCGCCGGGACACAGATACGCAGTATTTT.

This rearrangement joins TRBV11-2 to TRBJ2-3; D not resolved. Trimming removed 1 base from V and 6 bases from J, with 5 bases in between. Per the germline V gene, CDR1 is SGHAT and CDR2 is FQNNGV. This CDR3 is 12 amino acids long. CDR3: CASSLVWDTQYF. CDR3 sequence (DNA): TGTGCCAGCAGCTTAGTTTGGGATACGCAGTATTTT.

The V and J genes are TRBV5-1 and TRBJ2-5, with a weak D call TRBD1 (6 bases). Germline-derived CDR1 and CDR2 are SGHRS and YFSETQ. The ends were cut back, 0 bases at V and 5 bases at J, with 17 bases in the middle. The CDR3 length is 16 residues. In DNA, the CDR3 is TGCGCCAGCAGCTTGGGCGGATGGCAGGGGAGTGAGACCCAGTACTTC. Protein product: CASSLGGWQGSETQYF. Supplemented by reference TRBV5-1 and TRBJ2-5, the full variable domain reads KAGVTQTPRYLIKTRGQQVTLSCSPISGHRSVSWYQQTPGQGLQFLFEYFSETQRNKGNFPGRFSGRQFSNSRSEMNVSTLELGDSALYLCASSLGGWQGSETQYFGPGTRLLVL.

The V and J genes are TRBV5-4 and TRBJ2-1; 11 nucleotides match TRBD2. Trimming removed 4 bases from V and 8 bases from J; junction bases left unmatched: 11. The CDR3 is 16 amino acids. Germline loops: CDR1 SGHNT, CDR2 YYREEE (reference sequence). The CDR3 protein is CASSDVAGGPRDEQFF. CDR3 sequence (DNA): TGTGCCAGCAGCGACGTAGCGGGAGGGCCTAGGGATGAGCAGTTCTTC.

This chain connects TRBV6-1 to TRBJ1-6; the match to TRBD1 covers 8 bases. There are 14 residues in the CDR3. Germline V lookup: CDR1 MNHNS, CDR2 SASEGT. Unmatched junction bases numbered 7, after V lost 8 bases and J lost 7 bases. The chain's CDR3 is CASVTRTGNSPLHF. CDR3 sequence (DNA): TGTGCCAGCGTTACCAGGACAGGGAATTCACCCCTCCACTTT.

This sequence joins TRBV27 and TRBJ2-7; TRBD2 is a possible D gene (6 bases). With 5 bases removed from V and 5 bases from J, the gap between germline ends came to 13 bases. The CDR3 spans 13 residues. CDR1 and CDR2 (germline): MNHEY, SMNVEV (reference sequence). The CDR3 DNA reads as TGTGCCAGCAGTCGGAGGGACGGGAACGAGCAGTACTTC. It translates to CASSRRDGNEQYF.

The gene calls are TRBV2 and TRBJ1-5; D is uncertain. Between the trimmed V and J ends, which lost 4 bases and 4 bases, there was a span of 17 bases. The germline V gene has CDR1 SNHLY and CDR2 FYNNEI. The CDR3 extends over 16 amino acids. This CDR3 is CASSVSDRHLNQPQHF. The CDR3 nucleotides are TGTGCCAGCAGTGTGTCCGATCGGCACCTAAATCAGCCCCAGCATTTT.

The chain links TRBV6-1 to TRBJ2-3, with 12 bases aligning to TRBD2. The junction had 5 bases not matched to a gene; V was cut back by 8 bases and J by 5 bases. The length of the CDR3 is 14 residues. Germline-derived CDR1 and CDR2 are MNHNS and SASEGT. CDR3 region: CASLAGGLGDTQYF. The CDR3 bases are TGTGCCAGCCTAGCGGGGGGGCTTGGAGATACGCAGTATTTT.

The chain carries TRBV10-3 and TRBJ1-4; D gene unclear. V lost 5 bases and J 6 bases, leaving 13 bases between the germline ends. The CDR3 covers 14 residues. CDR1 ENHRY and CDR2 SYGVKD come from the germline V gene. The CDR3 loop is CAISRTANDEKLFF. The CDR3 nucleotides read TGTGCCATCAGTAGGACCGCCAATGATGAAAAACTGTTTTTT.

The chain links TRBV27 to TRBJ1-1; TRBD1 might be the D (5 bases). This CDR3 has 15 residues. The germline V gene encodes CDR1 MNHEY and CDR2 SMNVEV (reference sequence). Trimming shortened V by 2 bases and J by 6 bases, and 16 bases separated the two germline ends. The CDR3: CASSLDFRGTSEAFF. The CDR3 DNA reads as TGTGCCAGCAGTTTAGATTTTAGGGGAACATCTGAAGCTTTCTTT.

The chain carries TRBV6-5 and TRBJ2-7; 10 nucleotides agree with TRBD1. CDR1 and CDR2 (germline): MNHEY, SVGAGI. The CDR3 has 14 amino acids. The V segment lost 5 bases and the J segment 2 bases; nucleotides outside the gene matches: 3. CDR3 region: CASSGTGDTYEQYF. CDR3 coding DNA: TGTGCCAGCAGTGGGACAGGGGATACCTACGAGCAGTACTTC.

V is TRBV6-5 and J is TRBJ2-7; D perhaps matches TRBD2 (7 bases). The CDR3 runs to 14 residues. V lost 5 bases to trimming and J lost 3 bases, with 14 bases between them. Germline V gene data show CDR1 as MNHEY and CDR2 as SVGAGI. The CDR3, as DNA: TGTGCCAGCAGTAGCGGGACAAATGGCTACGAGCAGTACTTC. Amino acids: CASSSGTNGYEQYF.

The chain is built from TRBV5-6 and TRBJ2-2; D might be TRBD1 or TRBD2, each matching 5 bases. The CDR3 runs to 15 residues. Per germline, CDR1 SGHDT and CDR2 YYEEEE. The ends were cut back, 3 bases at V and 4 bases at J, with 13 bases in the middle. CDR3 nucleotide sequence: TGTGCCAGCAGCTCCCTCGGGGACCCCACCGGGGAGCTGTTTTTT. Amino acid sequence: CASSSLGDPTGELFF.

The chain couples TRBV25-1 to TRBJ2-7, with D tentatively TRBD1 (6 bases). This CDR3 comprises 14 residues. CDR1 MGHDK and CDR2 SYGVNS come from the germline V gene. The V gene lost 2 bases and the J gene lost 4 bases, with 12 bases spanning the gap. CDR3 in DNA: TGTGCCAGCAGTGAACAGGGGATGATTTACGAGCAGTACTTC. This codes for CASSEQGMIYEQYF.

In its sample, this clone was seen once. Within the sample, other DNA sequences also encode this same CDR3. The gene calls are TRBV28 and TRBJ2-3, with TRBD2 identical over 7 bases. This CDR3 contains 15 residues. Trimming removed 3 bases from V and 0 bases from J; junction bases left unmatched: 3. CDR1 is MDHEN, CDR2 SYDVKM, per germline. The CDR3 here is CASSFGGGSTDTQYF. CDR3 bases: TGTGCCAGCAGTTTTGGCGGGGGTAGCACAGATACGCAGTATTTT. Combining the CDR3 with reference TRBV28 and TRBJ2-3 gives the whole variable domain DVKVTQSSRYLVKRTGEKVFLECVQDMDHENMFWYRQDPGLGLRLIYFSYDVKMKEKGDIPEGYSVSREKKERFSLILESASTNQTSMYLCASSFGGGSTDTQYFGPGTRLTVL.

The CDR3 loop is CASSQQQIQETQYF. The CDR3 DNA follows: TGCGCCAGCAGCCAACAACAGATCCAAGAGACCCAGTACTTC. The chain combines TRBV4-1 with TRBJ2-5; D gene unclear. Germline V CDR1 and CDR2: MGHRA, YSYEKL. Trimming took off 2 bases at V and 1 base at J, with 8 bases between the two ends. This CDR3 has 14 residues.